This T cell receptor beta chain was identified in a study of identifying expanded T cells in peripheral blood. This clone was observed a single time. The antigen remains unidentified. Findings and caveats of the study: Over approximately two and four weeks, about 15 and 19 clones changed, versus approximately 1.1 between replicates. Variance in clone template counts between approximately two-week samples significantly increased with total template count across all healthy donors.

The V and J ends lost 0 bases and 5 bases respectively, with 8 bases between them. Germline V CDR1 and CDR2: SGDLS, YYNGEE. This CDR3 has 13 amino acids. Libraries were prepared by immunoSEQ multiplex PCR; TCRdb keeps only in-frame clonotypes and omits some of them. The sample holds around 100,000 clones; around nine tenths are singletons and the top ten take approximately 18%. The receptor was isolated from a person aged 18-70 years in good health. Sequenced material: blood. The chain is built from TRBV9 and TRBJ2-5, with D tentatively TRBD1 or TRBD2 (5 bases each). The CDR3 sequence: CASSVVWGETQYF. CDR3 in DNA: TGTGCCAGCAGCGTAGTTTGGGGGGAGACCCAGTACTTC. Variable domain in full (rest from reference TRBV9 and TRBJ2-5): DSGVTQTPKHLITATGQRVTLRCSPRSGDLSVYWYQQSLDQGLQFLIQYYNGEERAKGNILERFSAQQFPDLHSELNLSSLELGDSALYFCASSVVWGETQYFGPGTRLLVL.